This TCR beta chain was captured in a study of graft-versus-host responses after intestinal transplantation. Study-wide context: In this cohort, recipients had multivisceral, liver-intestinal, or isolated intestinal transplants. Every transplant recipient was induced with anti-thymocyte globulin, then maintained on tacrolimus and steroids for approximately three years.

The protocol was immunoSEQ multiplex PCR, while the TCRdb copy is restricted to in-frame clones and leaves out a portion. The repertoire holds under 100,000 clones, with about 93% as singletons. The germline V gene encodes CDR1 SGHKS and CDR2 YYEKEE (reference sequence). The CDR3 is 15 amino acids. The ends lost 3 bases at V and 7 bases at J; junction bases unmatched: 10. The sequence came from a human patient who received an intestinal transplant, so some T cells may come from the graft donor. V usage is TRBV5-5 and J usage is TRBJ2-5; TRBD2 agrees at 9 bases. This material consisted of PBMCs, taken about 450 days after intestinal transplant. Written as DNA, the CDR3 is TGTGCCAGCAGCTCTGGCGGAAAAGCGGGAGGGACCCAGTACTTC. Residues: CASSSGGKAGGTQYF.